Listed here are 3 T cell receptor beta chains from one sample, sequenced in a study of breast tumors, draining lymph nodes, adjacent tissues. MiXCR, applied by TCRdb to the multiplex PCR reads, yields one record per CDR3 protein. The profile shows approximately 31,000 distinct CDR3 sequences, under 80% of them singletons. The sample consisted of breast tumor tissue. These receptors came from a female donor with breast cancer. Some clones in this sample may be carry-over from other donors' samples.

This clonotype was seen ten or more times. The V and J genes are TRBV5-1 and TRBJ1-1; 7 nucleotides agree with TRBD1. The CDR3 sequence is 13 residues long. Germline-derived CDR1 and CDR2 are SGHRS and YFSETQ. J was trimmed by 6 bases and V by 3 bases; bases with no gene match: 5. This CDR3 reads CASSSGQSAEAFF. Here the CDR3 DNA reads TGCGCCAGCAGCTCGGGACAGAGCGCTGAAGCTTTCTTT.

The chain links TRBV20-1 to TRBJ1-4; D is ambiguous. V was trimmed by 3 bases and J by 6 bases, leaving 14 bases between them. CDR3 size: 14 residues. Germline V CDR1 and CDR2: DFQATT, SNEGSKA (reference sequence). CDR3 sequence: CSARLLGVDEKLFF. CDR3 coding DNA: TGCAGTGCTAGGCTACTTGGGGTCGATGAAAAACTGTTTTTT.

CDR3 sequence reads: CATSESGTGNYEQYF. The CDR3 DNA reads TGTGCCACCAGTGAGTCCGGGACAGGGAACTACGAGCAGTACTTC. The chain recombines TRBV24-1 with TRBJ2-7, with 9 bases fitting TRBD1. The CDR3 spans 15 residues. Germline V CDR1 and CDR2: KGHDR, SFDVKD. Losses at the gene ends were 4 bases for V and 3 bases for J; bases not matched to a gene: 6.